This T cell receptor (beta chain) is drawn from a study of beta chain features in type 1 diabetes. Whole-study results and caveats: All four CD4+ subsets from Type 1 diabetes patients carried moderately but significantly shorter TCRB CDR3s.

One heparinised blood draw averaging around 100 mL was given by each donor. CD45RO/CCR7/CD25/CD127/CD95/CD27 sorting isolated CD4+ naive, central memory, regulatory and stem cell-like memory cells. Sequenced material consisted of expressed TCRB transcripts (all of the isolated RNA was reverse transcribed). TCRdb's table, derived via immunoSEQ multiplex PCR, lists solely in-frame clones and lacks some. The table lists about 640,000 clones, roughly 12% of them singletons, with 0.095% to 0.15% in the top ten. V lost 6 bases and J lost 4; bases outside the gene matches: 4. The CDR3 is 14 residues long. The germline CDR1 and CDR2 sequences are SGHTA and FQGNSA. With respect to this clone: Its target is unknown.

The sequenced sample consisted of naive CD4+ T cells from blood. The TCR originated in a man aged 25-45 years with type 1 diabetes. The genes are TRBV7-2 and TRBJ2-2; 8 bases agree with TRBD1. The DNA for the CDR3 is TGTGCCAGCAGGGGGACAGGTCCCACCGGGGAGCTGTTTTTT. This translates into CASRGTGPTGELFF.